This entry is about one TCR beta chain. Its antigen target is currently unknown. No base-level quality is on record; no much larger clone is a single base apart. Per the germline V gene (reference sequence), LNHDA is the CDR1 and SQIVND is the CDR2. The junction carries 8 bases between V and J, which are trimmed by 1 base and 5 bases respectively. The cysteine opens and the phenylalanine closes a CDR3 of 14 amino acids. Only the CDR3 region is kept as DNA, spanning 42 bases read in frame from base 1. This specimen belongs to a study of T cell changes during pregnancy in multiple sclerosis (dated by TCRdb to about 2019). Background for the entire study: The study examined how the T cell repertoire changed over the course of pregnancy in women with multiple sclerosis.

Receptor libraries were prepared by the immunoSEQ multiplex PCR assay. TCRdb retrieved this table from immuneACCESS and kept in-frame rearrangements only. Not all clones are present; in checked studies, unresolved V genes account for under half, and no reason is known for the remainder. The table for this sample lists fewer than 70,000 clones; 92% of them were counted only once. The top ten clonotypes cover 1.4% of the sample. This receptor was taken from a female donor with multiple sclerosis, enrolled in a pregnancy study. This chain joins TRBV19 to TRBJ2-2; the D gene remains uncertain. The sequencing used peripheral blood, collected in the second trimester of pregnancy. The CDR3 reads as follows: CASSIALGTGELFF. Read as DNA, the sequence is TGTGCCAGTAGTATAGCCCTCGGGACCGGGGAGCTGTTTTTT.